The T cell receptor (beta chain) under discussion was sequenced for a study of T cell responses to AZD1222 COVID-19 vaccine. Whole-study findings and limits: No day 14 peak samples; only post-peak repertoires were characterized. Donors in the cohort were predominantly white British and more often female, and clonal diversity was possibly underestimated. Mapped onto spike, vaccine-associated CD4 TCRs spanned it and were dominant at 160-218 and 743-854.

To note about this clone: Its antigen is still unknown.

This table comes from immunoSEQ multiplex PCR, and its TCRdb copy is limited to in-frame clones, with some not included. The sample comprises 180,000 or so clones, roughly 92% of which are singletons, and about 0.64% rests with the top ten. The CDR3 contains 15 residues. V gave up 4 bases and J gave up 3 bases; unmatched junction bases: 4. The germline V gene has CDR1 KGHSH and CDR2 LQKENI. The V and J genes are TRBV18 and TRBJ2-1; 9 positions agree with TRBD1. The sequenced sample was peripheral blood, obtained on day 0 of AZD1222 vaccination. The source of this sequence is an adult in good health. In nucleotides, the CDR3 is TGTGCCAGCTCACAGGGACAGGGACTCTACAATGAGCAGTTCTTC. It specifies CASSQGQGLYNEQFF.